This note documents a single T cell receptor beta chain sequence. This specimen comes from a study of technical replicates of blood from a handful of donors. Assay: immunoSEQ multiplex PCR; the TCRdb copy retains only in-frame clones and omits some. The profile shows around 80,000 clones, about 97% of them singletons. This CDR3 comprises 15 residues. The J segment lost 7 bases and the V segment lost 5 bases, leaving 5 bases of the junction unmatched. The germline CDR1 and CDR2 sequences are MNHNS and SASEGT. The sequence derives from a human donor in good health. J is TRBJ2-2 and V is TRBV6-1, with 12 nucleotides matching TRBD2. The sample comprised T cells isolated from PBMCs. The CDR3 region has the DNA TGTGCCAGCAGTCTAGCGGGAGGGAGTGGCGGGGAGCTGTTTTTT. Translation gives CASSLAGGSGGELFF.